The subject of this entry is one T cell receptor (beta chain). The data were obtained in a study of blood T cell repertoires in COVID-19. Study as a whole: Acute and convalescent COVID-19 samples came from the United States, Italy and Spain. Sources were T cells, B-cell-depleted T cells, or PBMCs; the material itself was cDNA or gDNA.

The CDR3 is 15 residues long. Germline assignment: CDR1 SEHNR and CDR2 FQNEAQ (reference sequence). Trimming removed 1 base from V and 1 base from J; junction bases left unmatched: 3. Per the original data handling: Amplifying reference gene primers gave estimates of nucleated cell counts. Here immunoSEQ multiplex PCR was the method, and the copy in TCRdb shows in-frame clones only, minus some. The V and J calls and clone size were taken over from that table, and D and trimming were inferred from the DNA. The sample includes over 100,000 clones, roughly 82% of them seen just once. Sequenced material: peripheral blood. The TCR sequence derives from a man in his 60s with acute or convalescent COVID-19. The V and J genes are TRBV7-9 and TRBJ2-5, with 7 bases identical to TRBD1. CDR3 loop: CASSLGGTAQETQYF. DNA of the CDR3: TGTGCCAGCAGCTTAGGGGGGACAGCCCAAGAGACCCAGTACTTC. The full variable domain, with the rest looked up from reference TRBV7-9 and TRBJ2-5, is DTGVSQNPRHKITKRGQNVTFRCDPISEHNRLYWYRQTLGQGPEFLTYFQNEAQLEKSRLLSDRFSAERPKGSFSTLEIQRTEQGDSAMYLCASSLGGTAQETQYFGPGTRLLVL.